This T cell receptor beta chain was obtained from a study of blood T cells in healthy people across ages. Researchers report isolating at least 7 million PBMCs per sample. J was trimmed by 1 base and V by 3 bases; bases with no gene match: 8. The CDR3 length is 16 residues. Looked up from germline, CDR1 is LNHNV and CDR2 is YYDKDF (reference sequence). A second PCR of about 7 to 11 cycles used a sample-barcoded 5' primer and a J-beta primer mix. Paired-end reads containing CDR3 totaled no fewer than 2.5 million for each sample. TCRdb redid the calling of the 5' RACE reads with MiXCR, one entry per CDR3 protein. This sample carries 750,000 to 950,000 distinct CDR3 sequences, 53% of them seen once, and the ten largest clones take 41%.

Sequencing used blood. The sequence came from a man older than 75 in good health. The J gene is TRBJ1-1, the V gene TRBV15; 7 bases are shared with TRBD1. DNA for the CDR3: TGTGCCACCAGCAGGACCCCGACAGGGACGAACACTGAAGCTTTCTTT. Protein product: CATSRTPTGTNTEAFF.